The 15 T cell receptor beta chains presented below share a single source sample, sequenced in a study of Graves' ophthalmopathy and Graves' hyperthyroidism. Amplification of the TCR beta CDR3 regions used RNA transcripts (as template). Second-round multiplex PCR came after first-round RT-PCR with HTBI primers. MiXCR, run by TCRdb on the multiplex PCR reads, gives a single entry per CDR3 protein. The data show hundreds of thousands of distinct CDR3 sequences, about two fifths seen once. What was sequenced was peripheral blood. All receptors derive from an adult man with Graves' ophthalmopathy.

This clonotype occurred a few times. This chain links TRBV7-2 with TRBJ1-3, with D hard to call. Trimming stripped 3 bases from V and 4 bases from J, with 16 bases between. Germline loops: CDR1 SGHTA, CDR2 FQGNSA. The CDR3 runs to 16 residues. CDR3 nucleotide sequence: TGTGCCAGCAGCTTGCCCCCCCAAAGCTCGGGAAACACCATATATTTT. This gives the protein CASSLPPQSSGNTIYF.

This clonotype occurred many times. This chain joins TRBV9 and TRBJ2-5; 9 nucleotides match TRBD1. There are 14 residues in the CDR3. Germline V gene data show CDR1 as SGDLS and CDR2 as YYNGEE. The V segment lost 3 bases and the J segment 7 bases; nucleotides outside the gene matches: 7. The CDR3 coding sequence is TGTGCCAGCAGCGGGACAGGGGAGTGGGCGACCCAGTACTTC. Protein sequence: CASSGTGEWATQYF. The complete variable domain, with remaining parts taken from reference TRBV9 and TRBJ2-5, reads DSGVTQTPKHLITATGQRVTLRCSPRSGDLSVYWYQQSLDQGLQFLIQYYNGEERAKGNILERFSAQQFPDLHSELNLSSLELGDSALYFCASSGTGEWATQYFGPGTRLLVL.

This sequence joins TRBV12-3 or TRBV12-4 and TRBJ2-3; tentatively, D is TRBD2 (6 bases). V gave up 6 bases and J gave up 11 bases, with 12 bases separating them. The CDR3 extends over 11 amino acids. The CDR3 spells CASSKNGRQYF. For the CDR3, the DNA is TGTGCCAGCAGCAAGAACGGGAGGCAGTATTTT.

The J gene is TRBJ2-2, the V gene TRBV11-1, with D possibly matching TRBD1 (6 bases). The CDR3 totals 18 residues. Trimming left V 1 base short and J 1 base short, with 16 bases between. Germline V gene lookup returns CDR1 SGHAT and CDR2 FQDESV (reference sequence). This CDR3 reads CASSLGLAGDQNTGELFF. CDR3 bases: TGTGCCAGCAGCTTAGGTTTGGCAGGGGATCAGAACACCGGGGAGCTGTTTTTT.

The table lists this clonotype with many counts. The chain links TRBV15 to TRBJ1-5; D is ambiguous. Between the trimmed V and J ends, which lost 3 bases and 0 bases, there was a span of 9 bases. From germline, CDR1 is LNHNV and CDR2 YYDKDF (reference sequence). This CDR3 has 15 residues. CDR3 residues: CATSRTDYSNQPQHF. The CDR3 region has the DNA TGTGCCACCAGCAGGACCGACTATAGCAATCAGCCCCAGCATTTT.

At least ten counts were recorded for this clonotype. V gene TRBV2 combines with J gene TRBJ2-7; tentatively, D is TRBD1 (5 bases). Germline V lookup: CDR1 SNHLY, CDR2 FYNNEI. V was cut by 6 bases and J by 0 bases, with 24 bases left in between. This CDR3 is 18 amino acids long. In nucleotides, the CDR3 is TGTGCCAGCAGAGGGGTCCCCTTAACAAGACCAAGCTCCTACGAGCAGTACTTC. Translation gives CASRGVPLTRPSSYEQYF. Complete variable domain (other parts from reference TRBV2 and TRBJ2-7): EPEVTQTPSHQVTQMGQEVILRCVPISNHLYFYWYRQILGQKVEFLVSFYNNEISEKSEIFDDQFSVERPDGSNFTLKIRSTKLEDSAMYFCASRGVPLTRPSSYEQYFGPGTRLTVT.

This clonotype was detected ten times or more. The CDR3 DNA reads TGTGCCAGCAGCCAAATCCCAGGGGGCTACTATGGCTACACCTTC. Protein sequence: CASSQIPGGYYGYTF. V is TRBV11-3 and J is TRBJ1-2, with 8 bases fitting TRBD1. J lost 3 bases, V lost 5 bases, and 8 bases had no gene match. The CDR3 sequence is 15 residues long. Germline assignment: CDR1 SGHNT and CDR2 YENEEA.

Many counts were recorded for this clonotype. This CDR3 is CASRGGGAGANVLTF. As DNA, the CDR3 is TGTGCCAGTAGGGGCGGGGGCGCTGGGGCCAACGTCCTGACTTTC. The V call is TRBV19, the J call TRBJ2-6; possible D gene TRBD2, 7 bases. The V end lost 6 bases, the J end lost 2 bases, and 11 bases lay between the germline ends. Germline CDR1 reads LNHDA; CDR2 reads SQIVND (reference sequence). The CDR3 runs 15 residues.

The chain is built from TRBV29-1 and TRBJ1-2; 7 nucleotides match TRBD1. Trimming at V came to 6 bases and at J to 10 bases, leaving 8 bases not matched to a gene. The CDR3 spans 11 residues. The V gene's germline CDR1 is SQVTM and CDR2 ANQGSEA. The CDR3 here is CSVTGTVFYTF. The CDR3 nucleotides read TGCAGCGTGACAGGGACGGTGTTCTACACCTTC.

This clonotype was counted only a few times. The V gene is TRBV19, the J gene TRBJ2-7; 7 positions agree with TRBD2. CDR3 length: 15 residues. The V gene end was trimmed by 2 bases and the J gene end by 2 bases; junction bases not matched to a gene: 6. The germline V gene encodes CDR1 LNHDA and CDR2 SQIVND (reference sequence). This CDR3 is CASSIRSGTPYEQYF. The CDR3 bases are TGTGCCAGTAGTATAAGGAGCGGGACTCCCTACGAGCAGTACTTC. The full variable domain, its missing parts supplied by reference TRBV19 and TRBJ2-7, is DGGITQSPKYLFRKEGQNVTLSCEQNLNHDAMYWYRQDPGQGLRLIYYSQIVNDFQKGDIAEGYSVSREKKESFPLTVTSAQKNPTAFYLCASSIRSGTPYEQYFGPGTRLTVT.

The chain recombines TRBV29-1 with TRBJ2-5; D could derive from TRBD1 or TRBD2 (6 bases each). Trimming cost V 8 bases and J 4 bases, with 14 bases left between them. This CDR3 is built from 12 residues. Germline V lookup: CDR1 SQVTM, CDR2 ANQGSEA. CDR3 sequence (DNA): TGCAGCCCGACTAGGGGGGCAGAGACCCAGTACTTC. It translates to CSPTRGAETQYF.

This clonotype was counted ten times or more. This chain links TRBV4-3 with TRBJ2-5; D remains ambiguous. Trimming pared 1 base from V and 5 bases from J, leaving 8 bases between. Germline values: CDR1 LGHNA, CDR2 YSLEER. The CDR3 runs to 13 residues. CDR3 sequence (DNA): TGCGCCAGCAGCCAAGGCGTATTTGAGACCCAGTACTTC. Translation: CASSQGVFETQYF.

In its sample, this clonotype was seen many times. J is TRBJ1-2 and V is TRBV19; D is unclear. In germline, CDR1 is LNHDA, CDR2 SQIVND (reference sequence). This CDR3 spans 14 amino acids. The V end was cut by 0 bases, the J end by 1 base, with 6 bases between. CDR3 loop: CASSIDGGNYGYTF. The CDR3 region has the DNA TGTGCCAGTAGTATAGACGGAGGTAACTATGGCTACACCTTC.

This clonotype has only a few counts. This chain links TRBV7-6 with TRBJ2-3; D possibly matches TRBD1 or TRBD2 (6 bases each). This CDR3 comprises 15 residues. Trimming took off 5 bases at V and 1 base at J, with 13 bases between the two ends. The germline V gene has CDR1 SGHVS and CDR2 FNYEAQ. Written as DNA, the CDR3 is TGTGCCAGCAGCCTCGGGGGCGGGGGCACAGATACGCAGTATTTT. It yields the protein CASSLGGGGTDTQYF. The whole variable domain, filled in from reference TRBV7-6 and TRBJ2-3, reads GAGVSQSPRYKVTKRGQDVALRCDPISGHVSLYWYRQALGQGPEFLTYFNYEAQQDKSGLPNDRFSAERPEGSISTLTIQRTEQRDSAMYRCASSLGGGGTDTQYFGPGTRLTVL.

Remarks on this clonotype: A much larger clone differs by one base, so this may be a read error. The CDR3 coding sequence is TGTGCCAGCAGTCAACAGGGAAGGGACACTGAAGCTTCCTTT. It is translated as CASSQQGRDTEASF. This sequence joins TRBV12-3 or TRBV12-4 and TRBJ1-1, with D perhaps TRBD1 (6 bases). CDR3 length: 14 residues.